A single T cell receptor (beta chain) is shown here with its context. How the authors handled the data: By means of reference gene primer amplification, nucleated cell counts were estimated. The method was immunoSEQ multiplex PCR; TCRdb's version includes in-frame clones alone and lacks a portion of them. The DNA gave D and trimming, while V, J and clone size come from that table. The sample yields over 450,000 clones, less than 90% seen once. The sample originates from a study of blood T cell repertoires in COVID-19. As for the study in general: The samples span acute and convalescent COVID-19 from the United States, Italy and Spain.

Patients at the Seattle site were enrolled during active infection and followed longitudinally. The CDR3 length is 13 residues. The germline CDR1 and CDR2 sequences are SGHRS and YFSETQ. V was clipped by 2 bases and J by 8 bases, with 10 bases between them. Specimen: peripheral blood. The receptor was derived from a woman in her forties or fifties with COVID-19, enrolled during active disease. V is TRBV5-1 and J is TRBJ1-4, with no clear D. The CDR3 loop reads CASSLSSGEKLFF. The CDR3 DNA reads TGCGCCAGCAGCTTATCGTCGGGGGAAAAACTGTTTTTT.